These T cell receptor beta chains were read from a single sample in a study of blood T cell repertoires in COVID-19. Clones were read by immunoSEQ multiplex PCR, and TCRdb kept only the in-frame ones, dropping some. The sample contains about 99,000 clones, about four fifths of which appear only once. The sequenced material came from peripheral blood. The receptors stem from a man between 65 and 79 years old with active or convalescent COVID-19. Both conserved end residues are part of each CDR3. A D gene is named only where the DNA matches it firmly. The listing skips clone size in some rows; elsewhere it reads once, few, many or a size class.

v_gene	d_gene	j_gene	abundance	CDR3nt	CDR3aa
TRBV7-9	.	TRBJ1-6	.	TGTGCCAGCAGTCCCGGGAACTATAATTCACCCCTCCACTTT	CASSPGNYNSPLHF
TRBV5-1	TRBD1	TRBJ1-2	.	TGCGCCAGCAGCCTTTCAGGGGGCATCTATGGCTACACCTTC	CASSLSGGIYGYTF
TRBV7-8	.	TRBJ1-5	few	TGTGCCAGCAGCTTACTAGCGGGGGTTAGCAATCAGCCCCAGCATTTT	CASSLLAGVSNQPQHF
TRBV2	TRBD1	TRBJ1-1	.	TGTGCCAGCAGCGAGCAGGGGGCAAATGAAGCTTTCTTT	CASSEQGANEAFF
TRBV2	TRBD2	TRBJ2-5	.	TGTGCCAGCGGGGGACTAGCGGGGGTCGGGAGAAAAGAGACCCAGTACTTC	CASGGLAGVGRKETQYF
TRBV18	.	TRBJ1-2	.	TGTGCCAGCTCACCACTACCTAATAACTATGGCTACACCTTC	CASSPLPNNYGYTF
TRBV5-1	TRBD2	TRBJ2-3	.	TGCGCCAGCAAGTGGCTAGCGGGGGTTTACACAGATACGCAGTATTTT	CASKWLAGVYTDTQYF
TRBV7-2	TRBD2	TRBJ2-1	few	TGTGCCAGCAGCTTAGCCCTTAGCGGGTCCCACAATGAGCAGTTCTTC	CASSLALSGSHNEQFF
TRBV19	.	TRBJ1-1	.	TGTGCCAGTAGTATCCAGGGGATAGGGGCTGAAGCTTTCTTT	CASSIQGIGAEAFF
TRBV12-3/TRBV12-4	TRBD2	TRBJ2-1	.	TGTGCCAGCACCCCCTCTGCGCGGGGGGAGCAGTTCTTC	CASTPSARGEQFF
TRBV18	.	TRBJ2-3	.	TGTGCCAGCTCACCAAAGAACAGCAACACAGATACGCAGTATTTT	CASSPKNSNTDTQYF
TRBV18	TRBD2	TRBJ2-2	.	TGTGCCAGCTCACCAGTGACTAGCGGGGGGGCGAACACCGGGGAGCTGTTTTTT	CASSPVTSGGANTGELFF
TRBV2	.	TRBJ1-3	.	TGTGCCAGCGACGGCCAGGGCTCTGGAAACACCATATATTTT	CASDGQGSGNTIYF
TRBV3-1/TRBV3-2	.	TRBJ2-7	.	TGTGCCAGCAGCCAAGGGGGCGGGGAAGGGCAGTACTTC	CASSQGGGEGQYF
TRBV3-1/TRBV3-2	TRBD1	TRBJ2-2	once	TGTGCCAGCAGCTCTCGGACCAAGGGGGCTTGGACCGGGGAGCTGTTTTTT	CASSSRTKGAWTGELFF
TRBV4-1	.	TRBJ2-6	.	TGCGCCAGCAGGGATTACCGGAGCTCTGGGGCCAACGTCCTGACTTTC	CASRDYRSSGANVLTF
TRBV6-5	.	TRBJ2-5	.	TGTGCCAGCAGTTCCCCGCCAGGGCTTCAAGAGACCCAGTACTTC	CASSSPPGLQETQYF
TRBV28	.	TRBJ1-5	few	TGTGCCAGCAGCCCTGCACTTGGCAATCAGCCCCAGCATTTT	CASSPALGNQPQHF
TRBV2	.	TRBJ1-4	.	TGTGCCAGCAGTGTTAATCGTCAGAGGAATGAAAAACTGTTTTTT	CASSVNRQRNEKLFF
TRBV3-1/TRBV3-2	TRBD1	TRBJ2-3	.	TGTGCCAGCAGCCAAGATTACAGGGGAAGAACAGATACGCAGTATTTT	CASSQDYRGRTDTQYF
TRBV19	.	TRBJ2-3	.	TGTGCCAGTAGTAAAGAGGGAGTCGCGGGGACAGATACGCAGTATTTT	CASSKEGVAGTDTQYF
TRBV2	.	TRBJ1-5	.	TGTGCCAGCAGCCGCGACAGAGATCAGCCCCAGCATTTT	CASSRDRDQPQHF
TRBV5-1	TRBD2	TRBJ2-1	.	TGCGCCAGCAGCTATCTAGCGGGGGGGCCGTCGACCTACAATGAGCAGTTCTTC	CASSYLAGGPSTYNEQFF
TRBV5-1	TRBD1	TRBJ1-2	.	TGCGCCAGCAGCAAGGGACAGAACTATGGCTACACCTTC	CASSKGQNYGYTF
TRBV28	.	TRBJ1-5	.	TGTGCCAGCAGTTCCTACAGGATTGTGAATCAGCCCCAGCATTTT	CASSSYRIVNQPQHF
TRBV7-8	.	TRBJ1-2	.	TGTGCCAGCAGCTTAGACCGGGACTCCCAAGGCTACACCTTC	CASSLDRDSQGYTF
TRBV6-2/TRBV6-3	TRBD1	TRBJ1-6	few	TGTGCCAGCAGTTACGACAGGGTGTATTCACCCCTCCACTTT	CASSYDRVYSPLHF
TRBV9	.	TRBJ1-5	.	TGTGCCAGCAGCGCGACAGAGCATCCGGGGGGTCAGCCCCAGCATTTT	CASSATEHPGGQPQHF
TRBV6-6	TRBD1	TRBJ1-3	.	TGTGCCAGCAGTTACTCCGGGACAGGGGCTGGAAACACCATATATTTT	CASSYSGTGAGNTIYF
TRBV7-2	TRBD2	TRBJ2-6	.	TGTGCCAGCAGCTTAGGCGGGGGTTCTGGGGCCAACGTCCTGACTTTC	CASSLGGGSGANVLTF
TRBV7-2	.	TRBJ2-3	.	TGTGCCAGCAGCTTGGACTTAAAGGCAAATACGCAGTATTTT	CASSLDLKANTQYF
TRBV7-8	.	TRBJ2-2	few	TGTGCCAGCAGCCTCTCTAGGGGCACCGGGGAGCTGTTTTTT	CASSLSRGTGELFF
TRBV12-3/TRBV12-4	TRBD2	TRBJ2-5	.	TGTGCCAGCAGTTTCGCGGGGGGAGAGACCCAGTACTTC	CASSFAGGETQYF
TRBV7-8	.	TRBJ1-4	.	TGTGCCAGCAGCCTGGGTCGGGGTGGGAATGAAAAACTGTTTTTT	CASSLGRGGNEKLFF
TRBV6-1	.	TRBJ2-7	.	TGTGCCAGCAGTGAAGGGGAGTACGAGCAGTACTTC	CASSEGEYEQYF
TRBV5-5	TRBD1	TRBJ1-6	.	TGTGCCAGCAGCTGGACAGGGAGTAATTCACCCCTCCACTTT	CASSWTGSNSPLHF
TRBV19	TRBD2	TRBJ2-5	.	TGTGCCAGCAAGACTAGCGGGGGGCGGGAGACCCAGTACTTC	CASKTSGGRETQYF
TRBV28	TRBD1	TRBJ2-7	.	TGTGCCAGCAGTTCAAAGGACAGGTGGAAGGACTACGAGCAGTACTTC	CASSSKDRWKDYEQYF
TRBV10-3	.	TRBJ1-2	.	TGTGCCATCAGTGCCAGGGCTGACTATGGCTACACCTTC	CAISARADYGYTF
TRBV30	TRBD2	TRBJ2-3	once	TGTGCCTGGGGGCGAGGAGGGAGGGGCACAGATACGCAGTATTTT	CAWGRGGRGTDTQYF
TRBV5-1	.	TRBJ1-2	.	TGCGCCAGCAGCTTCCGGAGTTTTAACTATGGCTACACCTTC	CASSFRSFNYGYTF
TRBV7-5	.	TRBJ2-5	.	TGTGCCAGAAGCCCGACGGGACGTAGCGGGGGACAAGAGACCCAGTACTTC	CARSPTGRSGGQETQYF
TRBV6-6	TRBD2	TRBJ2-3	once	TGTGCCAGCGGGCATGGATCGGGGGGGGCCTTAGATACGCAGTATTTT	CASGHGSGGALDTQYF
TRBV6-5	TRBD2	TRBJ2-2	.	TGTGCCAGCAGTAGGACTAGCGGTCGGGAGCTGTTTTTT	CASSRTSGRELFF
TRBV5-4	.	TRBJ2-5	.	TGTGCCAGCAGCTTGACAGGCACTCAAGAGACCCAGTACTTC	CASSLTGTQETQYF
TRBV5-1	TRBD1	TRBJ2-2	.	TGCGCCAGCAGCTTGGCGGGACAGGGGTACACCGGGGAGCTGTTTTTT	CASSLAGQGYTGELFF
TRBV28	TRBD1	TRBJ1-6	.	TGTGCCAGCAGTTTAGGAGGGGGACAGACATTTAATTCACCCCTCCACTTT	CASSLGGGQTFNSPLHF
TRBV30	.	TRBJ2-3	.	TGTGCCTGGAGCCCCGGAGGGGGCCCCACAGATACGCAGTATTTT	CAWSPGGGPTDTQYF
TRBV11-2	.	TRBJ2-5	.	TGTGCCAGCAGCTTATTTCCGGGAATGGAGACCCAGTACTTC	CASSLFPGMETQYF